This passage covers 32 T cell receptor beta chains from one sample sequenced in a study of T-cell reconstitution after alpha-beta-depleted transplantation in children. Unique molecular identifiers were incorporated into the prepared TCRbeta library. TCRdb passed the PCR reads through MiXCR, listing each CDR3 protein once. The sample holds about 610,000 distinct CDR3 sequences, under 12% seen once. The sample in question was PBMCs from the stem cell graft donor, obtained from the stem cell graft. All receptors derive from a human donor who donated a stem cell graft to a child with acute myeloid leukemia.

This clonotype was found a few times. The chain recombines TRBV29-1 with TRBJ2-1, with D perhaps assigned TRBD1 or TRBD2 (5 bases each). Germline V lookup: CDR1 SQVTM, CDR2 ANQGSEA. The V end lost 4 bases, the J end lost 0 bases, and 13 bases lay between the germline ends. The CDR3 length is 15 residues. DNA of the CDR3: TGCAGCGTTGTCCTCGGGGACGCCTCCTACAATGAGCAGTTCTTC. The encoded protein is CSVVLGDASYNEQFF.

This clonotype has only a few counts. V is TRBV12-3 or TRBV12-4 and J is TRBJ1-1, with D perhaps matching TRBD1 (5 bases). The CDR3 runs to 14 residues. Deletions cut 7 bases from V and 3 bases from J, with 15 bases between. CDR3 protein: CASKDTVWDTEAFF. CDR3 coding DNA: TGTGCCAGCAAGGACACCGTTTGGGACACTGAAGCTTTCTTT.

V usage is TRBV27 and J usage is TRBJ2-1; TRBD2 matches 9 bases. From germline, CDR1 is MNHEY and CDR2 SMNVEV (reference sequence). The V segment lost 3 bases and the J segment 5 bases; nucleotides outside the gene matches: 8. The CDR3 totals 16 residues. The CDR3 is CASSFSAGGGDNEQFF. The DNA of the CDR3 is TGTGCCAGCAGTTTCTCAGCGGGAGGTGGGGACAATGAGCAGTTCTTC.

This clonotype has just a few counts. The rearrangement links TRBV5-6 to TRBJ2-7; 11 bases align to TRBD2. There are 18 residues in the CDR3. V trimming: 1 base; J trimming: 0 bases; junction bases outside the gene matches: 9. CDR1 and CDR2 (germline): SGHDT, YYEEEE. The CDR3: CASSLLAGGLLSSYEQYF. The CDR3 bases are TGTGCCAGCAGCTTGCTAGCGGGAGGCCTTCTTAGCTCCTACGAGCAGTACTTC. Combining the CDR3 with reference TRBV5-6 and TRBJ2-7 gives the whole variable domain DAGVTQSPTHLIKTRGQQVTLRCSPKSGHDTVSWYQQALGQGPQFIFQYYEEEERQRGNFPDRFSGHQFPNYSSELNVNALLLGDSALYLCASSLLAGGLLSSYEQYFGPGTRLTVT.

This clonotype appeared a few times. The chain couples TRBV7-9 to TRBJ1-4; maybe TRBD1 (5 bases). Deletions cut 4 bases from V and 8 bases from J, with 14 bases between. The CDR3 has 14 amino acids. CDR1 and CDR2 (germline): SEHNR, FQNEAQ (reference sequence). The CDR3 region has the DNA TGTGCCAGCAGCTCTCCCGGCCGGGGGGAAAAACTGTTTTTT. It translates to CASSSPGRGEKLFF.

This clonotype has a handful of counts. The chain combines TRBV10-3 with TRBJ2-3; maybe TRBD2 (5 bases). V shed 5 bases and J shed 5 bases, with 11 bases lying between them. The CDR3 is made up of 13 amino acids. Germline assignment: CDR1 ENHRY and CDR2 SYGVKD. The CDR3 is CAISSDRGDTQYF. The CDR3 DNA follows: TGTGCCATCAGTAGCGACCGGGGAGATACGCAGTATTTT.

The sample holds many counts of this clonotype. The chain is built from TRBV4-2 and TRBJ2-1, with TRBD2 matching over 12 bases. The germline gives CDR1 LGHNA, CDR2 YNFKEQ. CDR3 size: 14 residues. With 7 bases clipped from V and 7 bases from J, the junction kept 5 bases outside the gene matches. The CDR3 DNA reads as TGTGCCAGCACCCTAGCGGGAGGGGAGAATGAGCAGTTCTTC. Translating gives CASTLAGGENEQFF.

J is TRBJ2-7 and V is TRBV27, with D possibly being TRBD1 (5 bases). The CDR3 length is 14 residues. Trimming removed 3 bases at V and 6 bases at J, with 15 bases between. Per germline, CDR1 MNHEY and CDR2 SMNVEV (reference sequence). The CDR3 is CASSFDSRWGEQYF. The CDR3 DNA sequence: TGTGCCAGCAGTTTTGACAGCCGATGGGGCGAGCAGTACTTC.

This clonotype was detected only once. One base away lies a much larger clone, so this may be a sequencing read error. As DNA, the CDR3 is TGTGCCAGCAGCCAAAAAGCGGCCATAAATTTT. It codes for CASSQKAAINF. This chain joins TRBV3-1 and TRBJ1-3, with no clear D. In germline, CDR1 is LGHDT, CDR2 YNNKEL (reference sequence). The CDR3 totals 11 residues.

The chain carries TRBV20-1 and TRBJ2-3; D might be TRBD2 (6 bases). The CDR3 length is 15 residues. The V gene's germline CDR1 is DFQATT and CDR2 SNEGSKA (reference sequence). V was shortened by 3 bases and J by 4 bases, with 17 bases between the two germline ends. The CDR3 sequence is CSASSLGGSPDTQYF. The CDR3, as DNA: TGCAGTGCTAGTTCTCTTGGAGGGTCCCCAGATACGCAGTATTTT.

This chain joins TRBV20-1 and TRBJ1-2; D remains ambiguous. The CDR3 runs 13 residues. From germline, CDR1 is DFQATT and CDR2 SNEGSKA (reference sequence). V was clipped by 7 bases and J by 8 bases, with 20 bases between them. The DNA for the CDR3 is TGCAGTGGCTCTAGGACGGGTCCCTCGGGCTACACCTTC. It encodes CSGSRTGPSGYTF.

In its sample, this clonotype was seen once. This sequence joins TRBV4-3 and TRBJ2-7; 8 bases align to TRBD1. Trimming at V came to 1 base and at J to 4 bases, leaving 6 bases not matched to a gene. The CDR3 contains 15 residues. CDR1 is LGHNA and CDR2 is YSLEER in the germline V gene. For the CDR3, the DNA is TGCGCCAGCAGCCAAGCGGCAGGGGGCGGATACGAGCAGTACTTC. The encoded protein is CASSQAAGGGYEQYF.

The chain employs TRBV7-2 and TRBJ1-4, with 8 bases aligning to TRBD1. CDR3 length: 16 residues. Trimming removed 2 bases from V and 9 bases from J; junction bases left unmatched: 11. Germline-derived CDR1 and CDR2 are SGHTA and FQGNSA. DNA for the CDR3: TGTGCCAGCAGCTTACAGGTCGCAGGGGGCAGGCAAAAACTGTTTTTT. This codes for CASSLQVAGGRQKLFF.

The chain couples TRBV20-1 to TRBJ2-3; 11 bases agree with TRBD2. Germline-derived CDR1 and CDR2 are DFQATT and SNEGSKA (reference sequence). The CDR3 loop spans 15 amino acids. V was clipped by 6 bases and J by 1 base; unmatched bases: 6. The CDR3, as DNA: TGCAGTGCGTCAGGACTAGCGGGCCGCACAGATACGCAGTATTTT. Amino acids: CSASGLAGRTDTQYF.

This clonotype was detected ten times or more. The chain joins TRBV4-3 to TRBJ1-2, with D perhaps matching TRBD1 (6 bases). The V and J ends lost 4 bases and 2 bases respectively, with 11 bases between them. The CDR3 covers 14 residues. CDR1 and CDR2 from the germline V gene are LGHNA and YSLEER. The CDR3: CASSRGQGNYGYTF. The CDR3 coding sequence is TGCGCCAGCAGCCGCGGCCAGGGGAACTATGGCTACACCTTC.

This clonotype was counted ten times or more. The chain is built from TRBV7-2 and TRBJ2-7, with 10 bases aligning to TRBD2. Per germline, CDR1 SGHTA and CDR2 FQGNSA. The CDR3 sequence is 15 residues long. V lost 2 bases to trimming and J lost 6 bases; unmatched junction nucleotides: 7. The CDR3 DNA sequence: TGTGCCAGCAGCTTAACCCCGGGACTAGCGCCCGAGCAGTACTTC. Encoded protein: CASSLTPGLAPEQYF.

In this sample, this clonotype turned up a few times. The chain is built from TRBV15 and TRBJ2-1; 8 positions agree with TRBD2. The CDR3 sequence is 18 residues long. Trimming removed 1 base from V and 7 bases from J; junction bases left unmatched: 15. Germline V gene data show CDR1 as LNHNV and CDR2 as YYDKDF (reference sequence). CDR3 in DNA: TGTGCCACCAGCAGAGGGGCTGGCGCGGGAGGAAAGAGTAATGAGCAGTTCTTC. Protein sequence: CATSRGAGAGGKSNEQFF.

The chain combines TRBV29-1 with TRBJ1-2; D unresolved. The CDR3 is 11 residues long. Trimming removed 5 bases from V and 7 bases from J, with 11 bases in between. Germline CDR1 SQVTM, CDR2 ANQGSEA. The CDR3 nucleotides read TGCAGCGTTTTCGAGGAGGGTGGCTACACCTTC. This translates into CSVFEEGGYTF.

The chain uses TRBV18 and TRBJ2-7; D is uncertain. Trimming removed 5 bases at V and 2 bases at J, with 13 bases between. The CDR3 runs to 14 residues. Per germline, CDR1 KGHSH and CDR2 LQKENI. The CDR3 here is CASSSGALTYEQYF. DNA of the CDR3: TGTGCCAGCTCATCTGGAGCCCTTACCTACGAGCAGTACTTC.

The chain recombines TRBV15 with TRBJ2-5; TRBD1 matches at 8 bases. With V trimmed by 6 bases and J by 5 bases, 8 bases remained unmatched. The CDR3 spans 14 residues. Germline assignment: CDR1 LNHNV and CDR2 YYDKDF (reference sequence). CDR3 residues: CATRSSGGAETQYF. DNA for the CDR3: TGTGCCACCAGGTCTTCAGGGGGCGCCGAGACCCAGTACTTC.

In its sample, this clonotype was seen a few times. The DNA of the CDR3 is TGTGCCAGCAGCGGCCAGGGGGGCGCGAGCACAGATACGCAGTATTTT. This gives the protein CASSGQGGASTDTQYF. V gene TRBV9 combines with J gene TRBJ2-3, with D possibly matching TRBD1 (7 bases). V was trimmed by 3 bases and J by 0 bases, leaving 14 bases between them. Per germline, CDR1 SGDLS and CDR2 YYNGEE. The CDR3 contains 16 residues.

This clonotype was counted only a few times. The chain links TRBV7-2 to TRBJ2-3; 8 bases line up with TRBD2. Germline values: CDR1 SGHTA, CDR2 FQGNSA. With 2 bases clipped from V and 4 bases from J, the junction kept 8 bases outside the gene matches. The CDR3 loop spans 16 amino acids. The CDR3 sequence: CASSLSAGRAADTQYF. In nucleotides, the CDR3 is TGTGCCAGCAGCTTAAGCGCCGGGAGGGCCGCAGATACGCAGTATTTT.

This clonotype was counted many times. This chain uses TRBV20-1 with TRBJ1-2; TRBD1 might be the D (5 bases). There are 12 residues in the CDR3. Deletions cut 6 bases from V and 11 bases from J, with 19 bases between. Per the germline V gene, CDR1 is DFQATT and CDR2 is SNEGSKA (reference sequence). CDR3: CSARRQGVGYTF. In DNA form, the CDR3 reads TGCAGTGCCAGGCGTCAGGGTGTAGGATACACCTTC.

This clonotype was seen a few times. The gene calls are TRBV7-2 and TRBJ2-7; 12 nucleotides agree with TRBD2. The CDR3 sequence is 16 residues long. With 0 bases clipped from V and 6 bases from J, the junction kept 6 bases outside the gene matches. Germline V gives CDR1 SGHTA, CDR2 FQGNSA. This CDR3 is CASSLALAGGPIEQYF. In DNA form, the CDR3 reads TGTGCCAGCAGCTTAGCCCTAGCGGGAGGGCCGATCGAGCAGTACTTC.

This clonotype was picked up many times. V usage is TRBV7-3 and J usage is TRBJ2-3, with D maybe TRBD2 (5 bases). The CDR3 is 12 residues long. Germline V gives CDR1 SGHTA, CDR2 FQGTGA. V was clipped by 3 bases and J by 6 bases, with 7 bases between them. CDR3 sequence (DNA): TGTGCCAGCAGCTTCCAGCGGGATACGCAGTATTTT. Its translation: CASSFQRDTQYF.

This clonotype was counted only a few times. The chain uses TRBV5-1 and TRBJ2-1, with D tentatively TRBD1 or TRBD2 (5 bases each). CDR1 SGHRS and CDR2 YFSETQ come from the germline V gene. Trimming removed 4 bases from V and 6 bases from J, with 23 bases in between. This CDR3 contains 17 residues. The CDR3 here is CASSVNPGGGSFNEQFF. CDR3 bases: TGCGCCAGCAGCGTGAATCCAGGTGGGGGATCTTTCAATGAGCAGTTCTTC. Full variable domain (outside the CDR3, taken from reference TRBV5-1 and TRBJ2-1): KAGVTQTPRYLIKTRGQQVTLSCSPISGHRSVSWYQQTPGQGLQFLFEYFSETQRNKGNFPGRFSGRQFSNSRSEMNVSTLELGDSALYLCASSVNPGGGSFNEQFFGPGTRLTVL.

The chain employs TRBV28 and TRBJ2-1; 7 nucleotides align to TRBD1. Germline V gene data show CDR1 as MDHEN and CDR2 as SYDVKM. The CDR3 is made up of 15 amino acids. Germline trimming cut 6 bases from V and 2 bases from J; bases unmatched to any gene: 7. CDR3 nucleotides: TGTGCCAGCAGGCACCGGGACAGACCCTACAATGAGCAGTTCTTC. Encoded protein: CASRHRDRPYNEQFF.

The chain carries TRBV18 and TRBJ2-5; D is undetermined. V dropped 3 bases and J dropped 1 base, with 9 bases sitting between them. This CDR3 contains 14 residues. Per germline, CDR1 KGHSH and CDR2 LQKENI. CDR3 protein: CASSPDQGQETQYF. The CDR3 DNA reads as TGTGCCAGCTCACCTGACCAAGGCCAAGAGACCCAGTACTTC.

Regarding this clonotype: A read error is possible here, since a much larger clone lies one base away. The chain employs TRBV28 and TRBJ2-7, with no clear D. Germline CDR1 MDHEN, CDR2 SYDVKM. This CDR3 contains 17 residues. The CDR3 DNA sequence: TGTGCCATCAGTTCTGTTTCTTTGGGTCTAAGCTCCTACGAGCAGTACTTC. This sequence encodes CAISSVSLGLSSYEQYF.

This clonotype was seen a handful of times. The V call is TRBV7-2, the J call TRBJ2-1; D is perhaps TRBD2 (7 bases). CDR3 length: 15 amino acids. The V gene lost 7 bases and the J gene lost 4 bases, with 17 bases spanning the gap. Germline lookup yields CDR1 SGHTA and CDR2 FQGNSA. DNA for the CDR3: TGTGCCAGCACTAAAGGGGGGGAGAAATACAATGAGCAGTTCTTC. This translates into CASTKGGEKYNEQFF.

This chain joins TRBV5-1 and TRBJ2-3; D gene uncertain. V lost 0 bases and J 5 bases, leaving 13 bases between the germline ends. Germline V gene data show CDR1 as SGHRS and CDR2 as YFSETQ. This CDR3 region has 15 residues. The CDR3 nucleotides read TGCGCCAGCAGCTTGGCAGGATTGAATTTAGATACGCAGTATTTT. It codes for CASSLAGLNLDTQYF.

This clonotype was seen ten or more times. The chain recombines TRBV2 with TRBJ2-7; D perhaps matches TRBD1 (5 bases). Germline V gene data show CDR1 as SNHLY and CDR2 as FYNNEI. With 5 bases removed from V and 0 bases from J, the gap between germline ends came to 11 bases. The CDR3 is 14 amino acids. CDR3 region: CASSLKGFSYEQYF. The CDR3 nucleotides are TGTGCCAGCAGTCTAAAGGGGTTCTCCTACGAGCAGTACTTC.